A selection of T cell receptor beta chains follows, all from one sample in a study of shared clonotypes between healthy human individuals. TCRdb's table, derived via immunoSEQ multiplex PCR, lists solely in-frame clones and lacks some. The sample lists about 2.2 million clones, 85% to 95% occurring once. Sequencing used naive CD8+ T cells from PBMCs. Receptors were obtained from a young man in good health. Some clones in this sample may be carry-over from other donors' samples. The CDR3 runs from the conserved cysteine through the conserved F or W. A D gene is named only where the DNA matches it firmly. Clone size is given for some rows only: seen once, a few or many times, or a class if the clone is expanded.

abundance: once
j_gene: TRBJ2-3
v_gene: TRBV4-1
d_gene: .
CDR3aa: CASSQDGGTDTQYF
CDR3nt: TGCGCCAGCAGCCAAGATGGAGGAACAGATACGCAGTATTTT

abundance: .
j_gene: TRBJ2-4
v_gene: TRBV7-9
d_gene: TRBD2
CDR3aa: CASSLTSGLAKNIQYF
CDR3nt: TGTGCCAGCAGCTTGACTAGCGGGTTAGCCAAAAACATTCAGTACTTC

abundance: .
j_gene: TRBJ1-2
v_gene: TRBV5-1
d_gene: TRBD1
CDR3aa: CASSLSGQGNYGYTF
CDR3nt: TGCGCCAGCAGCTTGAGTGGACAGGGGAACTATGGCTACACCTTC

abundance: .
j_gene: TRBJ2-2
v_gene: TRBV28
d_gene: TRBD1
CDR3aa: CASSPPTGVAGELFF
CDR3nt: TGTGCCAGCAGTCCCCCGACAGGGGTGGCCGGGGAGCTGTTTTTT

abundance: .
j_gene: TRBJ1-2
v_gene: TRBV27
d_gene: .
CDR3aa: CASSFGGGLSGYTF
CDR3nt: TGTGCCAGCAGTTTCGGGGGGGGTTTGAGTGGCTACACCTTC

abundance: .
j_gene: TRBJ2-7
v_gene: TRBV7-9
d_gene: .
CDR3aa: CASSPGGPEQYF
CDR3nt: TGTGCCAGCAGTCCCGGGGGGCCTGAGCAGTACTTC

abundance: .
j_gene: TRBJ2-7
v_gene: TRBV5-1
d_gene: TRBD1
CDR3aa: CASSLWGQRRMEDEQYF
CDR3nt: TGCGCCAGCAGCTTGTGGGGACAGCGGAGAATGGAGGACGAGCAGTACTTC

abundance: .
j_gene: TRBJ2-5
v_gene: TRBV10-3
d_gene: .
CDR3aa: CAISDSLSWMEAQYF
CDR3nt: TGTGCCATCAGTGATTCTCTTTCCTGGATGGAGGCCCAGTACTTC

abundance: .
j_gene: TRBJ1-1
v_gene: TRBV27
d_gene: .
CDR3aa: CASSSFALATEAFF
CDR3nt: TGTGCCAGCAGTTCATTCGCCCTGGCCACTGAAGCTTTCTTT

abundance: .
j_gene: TRBJ1-1
v_gene: TRBV9
d_gene: .
CDR3aa: CASSGAGKNTEAFF
CDR3nt: TGTGCCAGCAGCGGAGCAGGAAAGAACACTGAAGCTTTCTTT

abundance: .
j_gene: TRBJ2-3
v_gene: TRBV5-1
d_gene: TRBD2
CDR3aa: CASSLDLADTDTQYF
CDR3nt: TGCGCCAGCAGCTTGGACCTAGCGGACACAGATACGCAGTATTTT

abundance: .
j_gene: TRBJ1-1
v_gene: TRBV11-2
d_gene: .
CDR3aa: CASSSSTALAAEAFF
CDR3nt: TGTGCCAGCAGCTCTAGCACAGCCTTAGCTGCTGAAGCTTTCTTT

abundance: .
j_gene: TRBJ2-2
v_gene: TRBV5-6
d_gene: TRBD1
CDR3aa: CASSQLTGANTGELFF
CDR3nt: TGTGCCAGCAGTCAATTGACAGGGGCGAACACCGGGGAGCTGTTTTTT

abundance: .
j_gene: TRBJ1-2
v_gene: TRBV5-4
d_gene: TRBD1
CDR3aa: CASSLGQGALNYGYTF
CDR3nt: TGTGCCAGCAGCTTGGGTCAGGGGGCGCTTAACTATGGCTACACCTTC

abundance: .
j_gene: TRBJ1-2
v_gene: TRBV27
d_gene: .
CDR3aa: CASSPLKTNYGYTF
CDR3nt: TGTGCCAGCAGTCCTCTAAAGACTAACTATGGCTACACCTTC

abundance: once
j_gene: TRBJ2-5
v_gene: TRBV27
d_gene: TRBD2
CDR3aa: CASSFLRTSGWETQYF
CDR3nt: TGTGCCAGCAGTTTCCTCCGGACTAGCGGATGGGAGACCCAGTACTTC

abundance: .
j_gene: TRBJ2-1
v_gene: TRBV27
d_gene: TRBD1
CDR3aa: CASSLRGPTYNEQFF
CDR3nt: TGTGCCAGCAGTTTAAGGGGGCCGACCTACAATGAGCAGTTCTTC

abundance: .
j_gene: TRBJ2-7
v_gene: TRBV7-8
d_gene: .
CDR3aa: CASSLLVVVGSEQYF
CDR3nt: TGTGCCAGCAGCTTATTGGTAGTAGTTGGCTCCGAGCAGTACTTC

abundance: .
j_gene: TRBJ2-1
v_gene: TRBV30
d_gene: .
CDR3aa: CAWGRDSSSYNEQFF
CDR3nt: TGTGCCTGGGGCCGGGACTCCAGCTCCTACAATGAGCAGTTCTTC

abundance: .
j_gene: TRBJ2-5
v_gene: TRBV4-3
d_gene: .
CDR3aa: CASSQGVSRNQETQYF
CDR3nt: TGCGCCAGCAGCCAAGGGGTCTCAAGAAATCAAGAGACCCAGTACTTC

abundance: .
j_gene: TRBJ2-7
v_gene: TRBV9
d_gene: .
CDR3aa: CASSVGGPGYEQYF
CDR3nt: TGTGCCAGCAGCGTTGGCGGGCCCGGGTACGAGCAGTACTTC

abundance: .
j_gene: TRBJ1-5
v_gene: TRBV27
d_gene: .
CDR3aa: CASSIQTGNQPQHF
CDR3nt: TGTGCCAGCAGTATCCAGACCGGCAATCAGCCCCAGCATTTT